This T cell receptor (beta chain) was sequenced during a study of blood T cells in healthy people across ages. Study conclusions and caveats: Donor CMV infection status was unknown, possibly confounding age-related changes in expanded clonotypes.

V shed 0 bases and J shed 4 bases, with 3 bases lying between them. The germline V gene has CDR1 SQVTM and CDR2 ANQGSEA. This CDR3 spans 11 amino acids. This clonotype was counted once. The antigen is unknown. Next came a second PCR, run for about 6 to 11 cycles, which used a sample-barcoded 5' primer along with a J-beta primer mix. Via MiXCR, TCRdb re-called the 5' RACE reads, giving one row per CDR3 protein. The sample holds about 580,000 distinct CDR3 sequences, more than 45% seen once. No fewer than 5.5 micrograms of total RNA were isolated from every sample. This TCR was recovered from a man at least 80 years old in good health. Sequencing used blood. The chain couples TRBV29-1 to TRBJ1-2; D unclear. The CDR3 reads CSVEDPYGYTF. For the CDR3, the DNA is TGCAGCGTTGAAGACCCCTATGGCTACACCTTC.